What follows are 7 T cell receptor beta chains derived from one specimen sequenced in a study of blood T cell repertoires in COVID-19. Only in-frame clones appear in the TCRdb table, and some are missing; sequencing was by immunoSEQ multiplex PCR. The data hold under 45,000 clones, with around 86% observed a single time. The material sequenced was peripheral blood. These receptors all stem from a man older than 75 with active COVID-19.

The CDR3, as DNA: TGTGCAAGTCGCCCCCGGACAAGGCCTAATTCACCCCTCCACTTT. It codes for CASRPRTRPNSPLHF. This sequence joins TRBV12-2 and TRBJ1-6; the table calls TRBD1, which could not be checked here. TRBV12-2 is tagged as a pseudogene. This CDR3 spans 15 amino acids.

The chain carries TRBV6-2 or TRBV6-3 and TRBJ2-3; D might be TRBD2 (5 bases). This CDR3 is built from 15 residues. Trimming shortened V by 2 bases and J by 6 bases, and 15 bases separated the two germline ends. Looked up from germline, CDR1 is MNHEY and CDR2 is SVGEGT. Here the CDR3 DNA reads TGTGCCAGCAGTTACCGAATTACTAGTTCCGATACGCAGTATTTT. Its protein product is CASSYRITSSDTQYF.

The V gene is TRBV30, the J gene TRBJ2-7; 9 bases map to TRBD1. The V gene's germline CDR1 is GTSNPN and CDR2 SVGIG (reference sequence). V shed 1 base, J shed 5 bases, and the junction held 21 bases outside the gene matches. The CDR3 has 19 residues. The CDR3 protein is CAWSAGHLLHRGRGDEQYF. DNA of the CDR3: TGTGCCTGGAGTGCAGGGCACCTCTTGCACAGGGGGCGCGGAGACGAGCAGTACTTC.

The chain has TRBV7-9 and TRBJ2-5, with 8 bases identical to TRBD2. The CDR3 contains 15 residues. J was trimmed by 5 bases and V by 6 bases; bases with no gene match: 11. CDR1 is SEHNR, CDR2 FQNEAQ, per germline (reference sequence). CDR3 in amino acids: CASSSTGGGYETQYF. The CDR3 nucleotides read TGTGCCAGCAGTTCGACGGGAGGGGGGTACGAGACCCAGTACTTC.

The J gene is TRBJ2-7, the V gene TRBV4-3; 8 nucleotides agree with TRBD1. This CDR3 comprises 15 residues. V lost 2 bases, J lost 6 bases, and 9 bases stayed unmatched. Germline V gives CDR1 LGHNA, CDR2 YSLEER. The DNA of the CDR3 is TGCGCCAGCAGCCAACAGACAGGGGTCCCCGTCGAGCAGTACTTC. The encoded protein is CASSQQTGVPVEQYF.

This clone was observed a few times. This chain joins TRBV28 and TRBJ1-5; 9 bases line up with TRBD1. The length of the CDR3 is 15 residues. The germline CDR1 and CDR2 sequences are MDHEN and SYDVKM. With V trimmed by 5 bases and J by 9 bases, 11 bases remained unmatched. The CDR3 coding sequence is TGTGCCAGCAGTCCCCACGGACAGGGGATATGGCCCCAGCATTTT. As protein: CASSPHGQGIWPQHF.

The chain joins TRBV12-5 to TRBJ2-5; D unclear. Germline V gives CDR1 LGHNT, CDR2 FRNRAP. The CDR3 is 12 residues long. The V gene lost 2 bases and the J gene lost 4 bases, with 5 bases spanning the gap. CDR3 protein: CASGLKPETQYF. CDR3 DNA sequence: TGTGCTAGTGGTTTGAAGCCAGAGACCCAGTACTTC.